This T cell receptor beta chain was profiled in a study of cytomegalovirus exposure and HLA in healthy donors. In the case of this clone: Its cognate antigen is unknown.

Study findings and constraints: The study put some 150 TCR beta chains on its list as cytomegalovirus-associated.

Profiling relied on immunoSEQ multiplex PCR, and the TCRdb table lists in-frame clones only, not all of them. Among about 240,000 clones listed, about 86% were seen once. V was clipped by 2 bases and J by 5 bases, with 24 bases between them. The CDR3 extends over 18 amino acids. Germline CDR1 MNHNS, CDR2 SASEGT. The clonotype was recovered from a woman aged 25 to 39 in good health and CMV-seropositive. The chain has TRBV6-1 and TRBJ1-1, with a possible D match to TRBD1 (6 bases). Sequencing was performed on PBMCs. For the CDR3, the DNA is TGTGCCAGCAGTGAACTTGGCGGGGGCACGAAGGGGTGGACTGAAGCTTTCTTT. It is translated as CASSELGGGTKGWTEAFF.